What follows are 28 T cell receptor beta chains derived from one specimen sequenced in a study of blood T cells in healthy people across ages (dated by TCRdb to the mid-2010s). The method behind the library was 5' RACE. TCRdb records Illumina HiSeq 2500 as the sequencer. The second PCR ran for roughly 7 to 12 cycles and used a J-beta primer mix along with a sample-barcoded 5' primer. TCRdb handled the public reads itself, with Q25 trimming in fastp and clone calling in MiXCR, and kept productive beta chains. Merged by CDR3 protein, the rows form single entries marked with the most common genes and DNA. The sample table shows over 700,000 distinct CDR3 sequences, and approximately 25% are seen once. The ten largest account for 9.4% of the sample. These data were also reused for a study on T cells of mothers and their children.

The sequencing sample was made of blood. All receptors derive from a boy aged 10-17 years in good health.

The rearrangement links TRBV12-3 or TRBV12-4 to TRBJ2-3, with no clear D. Deletions cut 8 bases from V and 4 bases from J, with 16 bases between. The CDR3 contains 14 residues. CDR3 sequence: CASLPGGGADTQYF. The CDR3 bases are TGTGCCAGCCTCCCGGGTGGTGGAGCAGATACGCAGTATTTT.

Concerning this clonotype itself: Germline is not matched at one junction end, which may reflect a read error. V is TRBV6-1 and J is TRBJ2-5; possibly TRBD1 for D (6 bases). This CDR3 comprises 14 residues. CDR1 and CDR2 from the germline V gene are MNHNS and SASEGT. The CDR3 spells CAGSAWTVQETQYF. The CDR3 DNA follows: TGTGCCGGCAGTGCTTGGACAGTCCAAGAGACCCAGTACTTC.

The chain combines TRBV12-3 or TRBV12-4 with TRBJ2-3; D is perhaps TRBD1 (6 bases). The CDR3 has 15 residues. The germline V and J ends were trimmed by 6 bases and 3 bases, with 16 bases remaining between them. This CDR3 reads CASSPGVGKTDTQYF. CDR3 nucleotides: TGTGCCAGCAGCCCAGGGGTCGGGAAAACAGATACGCAGTATTTT.

The chain employs TRBV12-3 or TRBV12-4 and TRBJ1-4, with 7 positions matching TRBD1. The junction had 4 bases not matched to a gene; V was cut back by 3 bases and J by 6 bases. The CDR3 extends over 14 amino acids. CDR3 sequence: CASSFRGGHEKLFF. For the CDR3, the DNA is TGTGCCAGCAGTTTCAGGGGGGGGCATGAAAAACTGTTTTTT.

This clonotype was seen more than once but under ten times. This chain connects TRBV9 to TRBJ1-6, with D unresolved. V lost 7 bases to trimming and J lost 9 bases, with 20 bases between them. The CDR3 runs 15 residues. Per germline, CDR1 SGDLS and CDR2 YYNGEE. CDR3 amino acids: CASGLDEVGSSPLHF. CDR3 nucleotide sequence: TGTGCCAGCGGCCTCGATGAGGTTGGAAGTTCACCCCTCCACTTT.

V gene TRBV27 combines with J gene TRBJ2-1, with a possible D match to TRBD2 (5 bases). Trimming shortened V by 5 bases and J by 4 bases, and 18 bases separated the two germline ends. The CDR3 spans 16 residues. Germline-derived CDR1 and CDR2 are MNHEY and SMNVEV (reference sequence). The CDR3 spells CASSPLGIKQYNEQFF. Written as DNA, the CDR3 is TGTGCCAGCAGTCCTCTCGGGATAAAACAATACAATGAGCAGTTCTTC.

This clonotype showed up just a few times. V gene TRBV29-1 combines with J gene TRBJ2-1; maybe TRBD2 (6 bases). The last part of the DNA fits TRBJ2-5 better; the J call may be wrong. Germline-derived CDR1 and CDR2 are SQVTM and ANQGSEA. The CDR3 is 14 residues long. DNA for the CDR3: TGCAGCGTTGAAGTTTGGGACCGGGGGGAGACCCAGTACTTC. It translates to CSVEVWDRGETQYF.

About this clonotype: One end of the junction fails to match germline, which may point to a read error. This rearrangement joins TRBV20-1 to TRBJ1-6; 10 positions agree with TRBD1. The CDR3 is 15 amino acids. Germline V gene data show CDR1 as DFQATT and CDR2 as SNEGSKA (reference sequence). CDR3 loop: CSTRDETGGLSPLHF. Here the CDR3 DNA reads TGCAGTACTAGAGATGAGACAGGGGGCCTTTCACCCCTCCACTTT.

The V gene is TRBV5-1, the J gene TRBJ2-1; 8 nucleotides match TRBD2. The CDR3 length is 14 residues. Unmatched junction bases numbered 11, after V lost 4 bases and J lost 11 bases. Germline assignment: CDR1 SGHRS and CDR2 YFSETQ. CDR3 region: CASSKTSVAGQQFF. CDR3 DNA: TGCGCCAGCAGCAAGACCAGTGTAGCGGGGCAGCAGTTCTTC.

The sample holds a few counts of this clonotype. The rearrangement joins TRBV7-3 to TRBJ2-1, with TRBD1 matching over 9 bases. Trimming removed 3 bases from V and 1 base from J; junction bases left unmatched: 4. This CDR3 is built from 16 residues. Germline V CDR1 and CDR2: SGHTA, FQGTGA. The CDR3 protein is CASSFGGTGSYNEQFF. CDR3 DNA: TGTGCCAGCAGCTTTGGCGGGACAGGGTCCTACAATGAGCAGTTCTTC.

This rearrangement joins TRBV7-6 to TRBJ2-1; 11 bases map to TRBD2. V trimming: 5 bases; J trimming: 6 bases; junction bases outside the gene matches: 12. Germline assignment: CDR1 SGHVS and CDR2 FNYEAQ. The CDR3 is made up of 17 amino acids. CDR3 coding DNA: TGTGCCAGCAGCAAGAGTATAGCGGGAGGGAGGATCAATGAGCAGTTCTTC. Translating it yields CASSKSIAGGRINEQFF.

The rearrangement links TRBV11-2 to TRBJ2-1, with a weak D call TRBD2 (6 bases). The J call is in doubt because the DNA end fits TRBJ2-5 better. The CDR3 extends over 16 amino acids. Germline-derived CDR1 and CDR2 are SGHAT and FQNNGV. DNA for the CDR3: TGTGCCAGCAGTCCAACGGTCGGGAGTAAGGAAGAGACCCAGTACTTC. Encoded protein: CASSPTVGSKEETQYF.

The gene calls are TRBV21-1 and TRBJ2-5. TRBV21-1 is given as a pseudogene. The CDR3 loop spans 17 amino acids. The CDR3 spells CASSKNSTPAYQETQYF. The DNA of the CDR3 is TGTGCCAGCAGCAAAAATTCAACCCCAGCGTACCAAGAGACCCAGTACTTC.

Only a few counts were recorded for this clonotype. The CDR3 sequence is CASSLLWGETYEQYF. CDR3 nucleotide sequence: TGTGCCAGCAGCCTTCTATGGGGAGAAACCTACGAGCAGTACTTC. This chain links TRBV7-2 with TRBJ2-7; possible D gene TRBD2, 5 bases. The V end lost 5 bases, the J end lost 2 bases, and 16 bases lay between the germline ends. Germline assignment: CDR1 SGHTA and CDR2 FQGNSA. This CDR3 contains 15 residues.

The chain carries TRBV6-1 and TRBJ2-5, with TRBD1 matching over 10 bases. The DNA matches TRBJ2-7 better at its end, which makes the J call doubtful. This CDR3 comprises 16 residues. The germline gives CDR1 MNHNS, CDR2 SASEGT. The CDR3 DNA follows: TGTGCCAGCAGCCGACGGGGAATGGACAGGGGGGACGAGCAGTACTTC. This translates into CASSRRGMDRGDEQYF.

This clonotype was picked up a small number of times. The J gene is TRBJ2-4, the V gene TRBV20-1, with 7 bases identical to TRBD2. V shed 6 bases and J 0 bases; nucleotides not matched to a gene: 5. The CDR3 is 14 amino acids. Germline V gene data show CDR1 as DFQATT and CDR2 as SNEGSKA (reference sequence). The CDR3 region has the DNA TGCAGTGCCCCAGCGGGATTAGCCAAAAACATTCAGTACTTC. Amino acid sequence: CSAPAGLAKNIQYF.

This clonotype was seen only a few times. V usage is TRBV24-1 and J usage is TRBJ1-5; TRBD1 is a possible D gene (5 bases). Germline CDR1 and CDR2: KGHDR and SFDVKD. V was pared by 5 bases and J by 4 bases, with 14 bases between. The CDR3 sequence is 15 residues long. CDR3 region: CATSARAGGNQPQHF. The DNA for the CDR3 is TGTGCCACCAGTGCCCGCGCGGGGGGAAATCAGCCCCAGCATTTT.

This chain joins TRBV25-1 and TRBJ2-7, with TRBD1 matching 7 bases. CDR3 size: 13 residues. After removal of 9 bases from V and 2 bases from J, the junction contained 7 bases not matched to a gene. Germline lookup yields CDR1 MGHDK and CDR2 SYGVNS. The CDR3 region is CASRRDRAYEQYF. The CDR3 coding sequence is TGTGCCAGTCGAAGGGACAGAGCCTACGAGCAGTACTTC.

V gene TRBV20-1 combines with J gene TRBJ2-5, with D maybe TRBD1 (5 bases). This CDR3 contains 12 residues. The germline V and J ends were trimmed by 7 bases and 3 bases, with 12 bases remaining between them. Germline V gene lookup returns CDR1 DFQATT and CDR2 SNEGSKA (reference sequence). Here the CDR3 reads CSGDDRKETQYF. The CDR3 DNA sequence: TGCAGTGGAGACGACAGAAAAGAGACCCAGTACTTC.

The rearrangement joins TRBV20-1 to TRBJ2-1; TRBD1 matches at 9 bases. The J call may be mistaken, given a closer DNA end match to TRBJ2-5. CDR1 is DFQATT, CDR2 SNEGSKA, per germline (reference sequence). This CDR3 has 14 amino acids. This chain's CDR3 is CSARRTGVGETQYF. The CDR3 region has the DNA TGCAGTGCTAGGCGGACAGGGGTCGGGGAGACCCAGTACTTC.

This sequence joins TRBV6-2 or TRBV6-3 and TRBJ2-5; D tentatively reads TRBD1 or TRBD2 (5 bases each). Germline CDR1 MNHEY, CDR2 SVGEGT. The CDR3 spans 14 residues. Trimming pared 6 bases from V and 4 bases from J, leaving 15 bases between. CDR3 coding DNA: TGTGCCAGCAGCCACCGCGAGGGGCCAGAGACCCAGTACTTC. Translation gives CASSHREGPETQYF.

This sequence joins TRBV5-1 and TRBJ2-7; 9 bases are shared with TRBD1. With V trimmed by 0 bases and J by 3 bases, 4 bases remained unmatched. This CDR3 is built from 15 residues. In germline, CDR1 is SGHRS, CDR2 YFSETQ. The CDR3 DNA reads as TGCGCCAGCAGCTTGGGCCACAGGGGGCTCTACGAGCAGTACTTC. Its translation is CASSLGHRGLYEQYF. The variable domain in full, completed from reference TRBV5-1 and TRBJ2-7, reads KAGVTQTPRYLIKTRGQQVTLSCSPISGHRSVSWYQQTPGQGLQFLFEYFSETQRNKGNFPGRFSGRQFSNSRSEMNVSTLELGDSALYLCASSLGHRGLYEQYFGPGTRLTVT.

The V gene is TRBV5-1, the J gene TRBJ1-2; D is perhaps TRBD1 (6 bases). This CDR3 has 12 residues. CDR1 and CDR2 from the germline V gene are SGHRS and YFSETQ. Trimming pared 4 bases from V and 3 bases from J, leaving 7 bases between. Here the CDR3 DNA reads TGCGCCAGCAGCGAGGGGGACTATGGCTACACCTTC. It encodes CASSEGDYGYTF.

The V call is TRBV7-9, the J call TRBJ2-5; tentative D call: TRBD2 (6 bases). Germline V gene lookup returns CDR1 SEHNR and CDR2 FQNEAQ (reference sequence). CDR3 length equals 15 residues. Trimming stripped 5 bases from V and 4 bases from J, with 17 bases between. As DNA, the CDR3 is TGTGCCAGCAGCCACTGGGAGGAGATGATAGAGACCCAGTACTTC. It codes for CASSHWEEMIETQYF.

This sequence joins TRBV29-1 and TRBJ1-1; 9 bases align to TRBD1. The V segment lost 6 bases and the J segment 4 bases; nucleotides outside the gene matches: 9. The CDR3 length is 14 residues. CDR1 is SQVTM and CDR2 is ANQGSEA in the germline V gene. The CDR3 reads CSVYFGQGSTEAFF. CDR3 sequence (DNA): TGCAGCGTGTATTTCGGACAGGGGAGCACTGAAGCTTTCTTT.

This clonotype was counted between two and nine times. The chain carries TRBV29-1 and TRBJ2-5, with D possibly being TRBD1 or TRBD2 (5 bases each). The J call is uncertain, as TRBJ2-1 better fits the DNA end. Germline CDR1 SQVTM, CDR2 ANQGSEA. The CDR3 spans 13 residues. This CDR3 is CSARGDRENEQFF. The CDR3 DNA sequence: TGCAGCGCTCGAGGGGATAGGGAAAATGAGCAGTTCTTC.

The chain has TRBV19 and TRBJ2-7; 7 bases map to TRBD2. With 5 bases clipped from V and 6 bases from J, the junction kept 10 bases outside the gene matches. Looked up from germline, CDR1 is LNHDA and CDR2 is SQIVND (reference sequence). The CDR3 runs 14 residues. The CDR3 here is CASSPAWGGIEQYF. The CDR3 nucleotides read TGTGCCAGTAGTCCCGCCTGGGGAGGGATCGAGCAGTACTTC.

This clonotype has more than one count but fewer than ten. The CDR3 here is CASSSTGGGGNTIYF. In nucleotides, the CDR3 is TGTGCCAGCAGTTCGACAGGGGGCGGTGGAAACACCATATATTTT. The V and J genes are TRBV28 and TRBJ1-3; 10 bases line up with TRBD1. V lost 4 bases and J lost 3; bases outside the gene matches: 3. The CDR3 sequence is 15 residues long. Germline V CDR1 and CDR2: MDHEN, SYDVKM.